This is a list of T cell receptor beta chains from one sample in a study of blood T cell repertoires in COVID-19. Assay: immunoSEQ multiplex PCR; the TCRdb copy retains only in-frame clones and omits some. The data contain tens of thousands of clones, 87% of them seen just once; the ten biggest clones take up less than 5.5%. Sequenced: peripheral blood. These receptor sequences come from a human donor in a cohort sampled during active COVID-19. Each CDR3 is given with its conserved first and last residue. Only some rows state a clone size, as once, few, many or a class for expanded clones.

v_gene	j_gene	abundance	CDR3aa
TRBV6-5	TRBJ2-6	.	CASFLRGGANVLTF
TRBV2	TRBJ2-1	.	CASGRKGGLADNEQFF
TRBV14	TRBJ2-7	.	CASSPVTGAYEQYF
TRBV9	TRBJ1-1	.	CASSVEGAGTEAFF
TRBV5-4	TRBJ1-2	.	CASSLFRGTGENYGYTF
TRBV3-1/TRBV3-2	TRBJ1-5	few	CASSQAGQGSQPQHF
TRBV29-1	TRBJ2-7	once	CSVGTGYEQYF
TRBV19	TRBJ2-3	.	CASSIRSGSTDTQYF
TRBV7-2	TRBJ1-2	.	CASSQRNGRVDGYTF
TRBV28	TRBJ2-5	.	CARPDREQETQYF
TRBV9	TRBJ2-1	.	CASSSSGEVYNEQFF
TRBV4-1	TRBJ2-7	.	CASSLRYGGGAYEQYF
TRBV6-2/TRBV6-3	TRBJ2-7	.	CASSKTGRYEQYF
TRBV19	TRBJ2-3	.	CASSTRTSGAEQYF
TRBV18	TRBJ1-5	few	CASSEGDSNQPQHF